These 23 T cell receptor beta chains were all obtained from the same sample, sequenced in a study of blood T cell repertoires in COVID-19. The repertoire was sequenced with immunoSEQ multiplex PCR; TCRdb's copy has only in-frame clones and lacks some. The sample yields around 250,000 clones, 84% seen once. Sequencing was performed on PBMCs or T cells enriched from blood (not recorded which). These receptors originate from a man aged 25 to 40 with acute COVID-19.

The V and J genes are TRBV5-1 and TRBJ1-6; TRBD1 agrees at 9 bases. V lost 4 bases, J lost 10 bases, and 9 bases stayed unmatched. The CDR3 runs 15 residues. The germline gives CDR1 SGHRS, CDR2 YFSETQ. CDR3 loop: CASSPPGQGESPLHF. The CDR3 nucleotides read TGCGCCAGCAGCCCACCGGGACAGGGAGAGTCACCCCTCCACTTT.

A single count supports this clone. The rearrangement joins TRBV5-1 to TRBJ2-7, with TRBD1 as a possible D gene (5 bases). The germline CDR1 and CDR2 sequences are SGHRS and YFSETQ. CDR3 size: 16 residues. V lost 3 bases and J lost 5, with 21 bases in between. CDR3 region: CASSWGNRAGPNEQYV. The DNA of the CDR3 is TGCGCCAGCAGCTGGGGTAATAGGGCAGGGCCCAACGAGCAGTACGTC.

The chain uses TRBV11-2 and TRBJ1-4; TRBD1 matches at 8 bases. This CDR3 region has 14 residues. The V gene end was trimmed by 5 bases and the J gene end by 6 bases; junction bases not matched to a gene: 5. Germline CDR1 SGHAT, CDR2 FQNNGV. CDR3 sequence: CASSPDRGYEKLFF. CDR3 bases: TGTGCCAGCAGCCCTGACAGGGGTTATGAAAAACTGTTTTTT.

V and J are TRBV11-1 and TRBJ1-2, with D perhaps TRBD1 (6 bases). Trimming stripped 7 bases from V and 4 bases from J, with 16 bases between. Looked up from germline, CDR1 is SGHAT and CDR2 is FQDESV (reference sequence). The CDR3 covers 14 residues. The CDR3 reads CASNPAGDGYGYTF. In nucleotides, the CDR3 is TGTGCCAGCAACCCAGCAGGGGACGGCTATGGCTACACCTTC. Based on the CDR3 plus reference TRBV11-1 and TRBJ1-2, the full variable domain is EAEVAQSPRYKITEKSQAVAFWCDPISGHATLYWYRQILGQGPELLVQFQDESVVDDSQLPKDRFSAERLKGVDSTLKIQPAELGDSAMYLCASNPAGDGYGYTFGSGTRLTVV.

The chain carries TRBV19 and TRBJ1-1; D is possibly TRBD1 (5 bases). This CDR3 is built from 15 residues. V dropped 2 bases and J dropped 2 bases, with 12 bases sitting between them. The germline gives CDR1 LNHDA, CDR2 SQIVND (reference sequence). The CDR3 spells CASSISGGINTEAFF. In DNA, the CDR3 is TGTGCCAGTAGTATATCCGGGGGAATCAACACTGAAGCTTTCTTT. The full variable domain, its missing parts supplied by reference TRBV19 and TRBJ1-1, is DGGITQSPKYLFRKEGQNVTLSCEQNLNHDAMYWYRQDPGQGLRLIYYSQIVNDFQKGDIAEGYSVSREKKESFPLTVTSAQKNPTAFYLCASSISGGINTEAFFGQGTRLTVV.

The V call is TRBV6-6, the J call TRBJ2-3; 11 nucleotides match TRBD2. The CDR3 contains 16 residues. V was clipped by 6 bases and J by 4 bases; unmatched bases: 9. Looked up from germline, CDR1 is MNHNY and CDR2 is SVGAGI (reference sequence). The CDR3 DNA follows: TGTGCCAGCAGACCCCTAGCGGGGGGCCTCGCAGATACGCAGTATTTT. Translated, it gives CASRPLAGGLADTQYF.

The chain combines TRBV6-5 with TRBJ1-1, with 8 bases aligning to TRBD1. The germline V gene encodes CDR1 MNHEY and CDR2 SVGAGI. CDR3 length: 11 residues. Trimming cost V 5 bases and J 7 bases; bases outside gene matches: 0. CDR3 residues: CASSTGGEAFF. The CDR3 nucleotides are TGTGCCAGCAGTACAGGGGGTGAAGCTTTCTTT.

The CDR3 DNA is TGTGCCAGTAGTTTGGGGGGGGTACAGCCCCAGCATTTT. Translation gives CASSLGGVQPQHF. V and J are TRBV19 and TRBJ1-5; TRBD1 might be the D (5 bases). Germline V CDR1 and CDR2: LNHDA, SQIVND (reference sequence). V gave up 5 bases and J gave up 7 bases, with 12 bases separating them. The CDR3 has 13 amino acids.

This clone was counted a single time. The gene calls are TRBV5-4 and TRBJ2-6, with no clear D. CDR3 length equals 13 residues. CDR1 and CDR2 from the germline V gene are SGHNT and YYREEE (reference sequence). The V and J ends lost 4 bases and 2 bases respectively, with 4 bases between them. This chain's CDR3 is CASSIAGANVLTF. As DNA, the CDR3 is TGTGCCAGCAGCATCGCTGGGGCCAACGTCCTGACTTTC.

The V and J genes are TRBV7-3 and TRBJ1-1, with 8 positions matching TRBD1. Germline trimming cut 5 bases from V and 11 bases from J; bases unmatched to any gene: 10. The CDR3 covers 13 residues. CDR1 SGHTA and CDR2 FQGTGA come from the germline V gene. Here the CDR3 DNA reads TGTGCCAGCAGCCCGCAGACAGGGGCGGAGGCTTTCTTT. It translates to CASSPQTGAEAFF.

The J gene is TRBJ1-1, the V gene TRBV3-1 (or the pseudogene TRBV3-2), with D tentatively TRBD1 (6 bases). There are 13 residues in the CDR3. The V and J ends lost 7 bases and 6 bases respectively, with 15 bases between them. Germline V gene lookup returns CDR1 LGHDT and CDR2 YNNKEL (reference sequence). The CDR3 nucleotides are TGTGCCAGCAAAATCAGGGGATTGGCTGAAGCTTTCTTT. Translation: CASKIRGLAEAFF.

The genes are TRBV7-2 and TRBJ2-1, with 8 bases fitting TRBD2. Per the germline V gene, CDR1 is SGHTA and CDR2 is FQGNSA. Trimming at V came to 2 bases and at J to 0 bases, leaving 3 bases not matched to a gene. The CDR3 is 16 residues long. CDR3 amino acids: CASSLHGGGSYNEQFF. CDR3 nucleotides: TGTGCCAGCAGCTTACACGGGGGGGGCTCCTACAATGAGCAGTTCTTC.

This chain connects TRBV7-3 to TRBJ1-2, with D perhaps TRBD1 (5 bases). Trimming took off 10 bases at V and 6 bases at J, with 21 bases between the two ends. Germline CDR1 reads SGHTA; CDR2 reads FQGTGA. CDR3 length: 14 residues. This CDR3 reads CATAPVGGDNGYTF. CDR3 nucleotides: TGTGCCACCGCCCCCGTGGGGGGTGATAATGGCTACACCTTC.

The chain joins TRBV24-1 to TRBJ2-2; TRBD1 matches 7 bases. The J segment lost 3 bases and the V segment lost 3 bases, leaving 9 bases of the junction unmatched. Germline CDR1 KGHDR, CDR2 SFDVKD. This CDR3 has 17 amino acids. The CDR3 DNA reads as TGTGCCACCAGTGATGCAACCGGGACAGTCTACACCGGGGAGCTGTTTTTT. It encodes CATSDATGTVYTGELFF.

The chain couples TRBV27 to TRBJ2-1, with 15 bases matching TRBD2. Germline V lookup: CDR1 MNHEY, CDR2 SMNVEV (reference sequence). Trimming at V came to 5 bases and at J to 7 bases, leaving 6 bases not matched to a gene. This CDR3 has 16 amino acids. CDR3 sequence reads: CASSGLAGGVGNEQFF. In DNA form, the CDR3 reads TGTGCCAGCAGTGGACTAGCGGGGGGGGTTGGTAATGAGCAGTTCTTC.

V gene TRBV5-5 combines with J gene TRBJ2-2, with TRBD1 matching 7 bases. CDR3 length: 16 residues. CDR1 and CDR2 from the germline V gene are SGHKS and YYEKEE (reference sequence). V lost 3 bases and J lost 4; bases outside the gene matches: 9. CDR3 sequence (DNA): TGTGCCAGCAGCTCGGTGACAGGGTGGATCACCGGGGAGCTGTTTTTT. This encodes CASSSVTGWITGELFF.

The chain carries TRBV11-2 and TRBJ2-1; 10 bases match TRBD2. Germline assignment: CDR1 SGHAT and CDR2 FQNNGV. This CDR3 comprises 15 residues. V was pared by 3 bases and J by 9 bases, with 8 bases of the junction left unmatched. CDR3 nucleotides: TGTGCCAGCAGCTTTAGGGAGCGGGGGGGCCTTGAGCAGTTCTTC. Protein product: CASSFRERGGLEQFF.

This chain links TRBV4-3 with TRBJ2-1, with TRBD2 matching over 13 bases. This CDR3 region has 17 residues. V shed 0 bases and J 6 bases; nucleotides not matched to a gene: 5. CDR1 LGHNA and CDR2 YSLEER come from the germline V gene. CDR3 in amino acids: CASSQEGGLAGVNEQFF. In DNA, the CDR3 is TGCGCCAGCAGCCAAGAAGGAGGACTAGCGGGAGTCAATGAGCAGTTCTTC.

This clone appeared once. This rearrangement joins TRBV10-3 to TRBJ1-1, with D unclear. V lost 0 bases and J 4 bases, leaving 15 bases between the germline ends. Germline V gene sequence: CDR1 ENHRY, CDR2 SYGVKD. The CDR3 spans 16 residues. The CDR3 loop reads CAISESITERGTEAFF. Here the CDR3 DNA reads TGTGCCATCAGTGAGTCGATAACAGAGCGGGGCACTGAAGCTTTCTTT.

The chain joins TRBV4-1 to TRBJ2-1; TRBD1 is a possible D gene (6 bases). Trimming took off 4 bases at V and 8 bases at J, with 24 bases between the two ends. This CDR3 is built from 17 residues. Germline loops: CDR1 MGHRA, CDR2 YSYEKL. CDR3 protein: CASSLRGGPEVRDEQFF. CDR3 bases: TGCGCCAGCAGCCTCAGAGGGGGACCCGAAGTTCGGGATGAGCAGTTCTTC.

As for this clone: The same CDR3 can be traced to other DNA sequences in this sample. The chain carries TRBV3-1 (or the pseudogene TRBV3-2) and TRBJ2-3; 12 bases align to TRBD2. This CDR3 region has 18 residues. Germline V gene data show CDR1 as LGHDT and CDR2 as YNNKEL (reference sequence). The trim removed 0 bases at V and 1 base at J, leaving 5 bases unmatched. In DNA, the CDR3 is TGTGCCAGCAGCCAAGAGGGGCTAGCGGGGGGGGGCACAGATACGCAGTATTTT. This encodes CASSQEGLAGGGTDTQYF.

The chain carries TRBV29-1 and TRBJ2-7, with a possible D match to TRBD1 (5 bases). Germline CDR1 SQVTM, CDR2 ANQGSEA. Trimming removed 4 bases at V and 0 bases at J, with 10 bases between. This CDR3 region has 13 residues. In nucleotides, the CDR3 is TGCAGCGTTGTAGGGGCAAGCTCCTACGAGCAGTACGTC. Translation gives CSVVGASSYEQYV.

This sequence joins TRBV28 and TRBJ1-2, with D unresolved. CDR1 MDHEN and CDR2 SYDVKM come from the germline V gene. With 4 bases removed from V and 8 bases from J, the gap between germline ends came to 23 bases. The CDR3 sequence is 16 residues long. The CDR3 here is CASSSSDSAGLWGYTF. The CDR3 bases are TGTGCCAGCAGTTCCTCTGATTCCGCAGGCCTCTGGGGCTACACCTTC.